Described below is a single T cell receptor (beta chain) sequence and its context. No antigen is known for it. This CDR3 region has 17 residues. These data originate in a study of T cell responses to AZD1222 COVID-19 vaccine. The overall study: Second doses at about 4 or about 12 weeks were pooled. Study-level findings and limits: Along spike, vaccine-associated CD4 TCRs were found throughout, with dominance at 160-218 and 743-854. The repertoires were collected only after the peak T cell response.

Produced via immunoSEQ multiplex PCR; TCRdb's table is partial and in-frame only. The sample holds around 140,000 clones; about 93% are singletons and the top ten take under 6.5%. The sequenced sample was peripheral blood, obtained on day 0 of AZD1222 vaccination. The source is an adult in good health. The chain carries TRBV1 and TRBJ2-1; the table's D call, TRBD2, was not checked against the DNA. TRBV1 is termed a pseudogene. CDR3 sequence: CTSSQEDGLAGGNEQFF. CDR3 coding DNA: TGCACCAGCAGCCAAGAGGACGGACTAGCGGGAGGGAATGAGCAGTTCTTC.